This is a list of T cell receptor beta chains from one sample in a study of blood T cell repertoires in COVID-19. TCRdb keeps only in-frame clones here, not all; method: immunoSEQ multiplex PCR. This sample has about 52,000 clones, with 65% to 85% found just once. The sequenced sample was peripheral blood. These receptors all come from a woman of 80 years or more with COVID-19, enrolled during active disease. Both conserved end residues are trimmed from each CDR3. Fields, in order: V gene, J gene, CDR3 length, CDR3 protein.

v_call: TRBV3-1/TRBV3-2
j_call: TRBJ2-1
cdr3_length: 11
cdr3_aa: ASSQVESHEQF

v_call: TRBV11-2
j_call: TRBJ2-5
cdr3_length: 11
cdr3_aa: ASRLTSLETQY

v_call: TRBV6-5
j_call: TRBJ1-2
cdr3_length: 11
cdr3_aa: ASSRQSNYGYT

v_call: TRBV7-2
j_call: TRBJ2-7
cdr3_length: 12
cdr3_aa: ASSLGPSGGEQY

v_call: TRBV28
j_call: TRBJ2-7
cdr3_length: 13
cdr3_aa: ASSFSPSGTYEQY

v_call: TRBV12-3/TRBV12-4
j_call: TRBJ1-5
cdr3_length: 11
cdr3_aa: ASSPGARGPQH

v_call: TRBV6-5
j_call: TRBJ2-7
cdr3_length: 13
cdr3_aa: ASSYSRTGSGEQY

v_call: TRBV12-3/TRBV12-4
j_call: TRBJ2-2
cdr3_length: 10
cdr3_aa: ASTPRTGELF

v_call: TRBV7-3
j_call: TRBJ2-7
cdr3_length: 12
cdr3_aa: ASSPSGINYEQY

v_call: TRBV12-5
j_call: TRBJ2-5
cdr3_length: 14
cdr3_aa: ASALTSGSLRETQY

v_call: TRBV3-1/TRBV3-2
j_call: TRBJ2-1
cdr3_length: 11
cdr3_aa: ASSQDRGPLQF

v_call: TRBV5-1
j_call: TRBJ2-7
cdr3_length: 13
cdr3_aa: ASSGATGGPYEQY

v_call: TRBV28
j_call: TRBJ1-6
cdr3_length: 12
cdr3_aa: ASSLRQGYSPLH

v_call: TRBV9
j_call: TRBJ1-2
cdr3_length: 13
cdr3_aa: ASSVGGETNYGYT

v_call: TRBV29-1
j_call: TRBJ1-1
cdr3_length: 13
cdr3_aa: SVGLRDRTNTEAF

v_call: TRBV19
j_call: TRBJ2-2
cdr3_length: 12
cdr3_aa: ASSISRGSGELF

v_call: TRBV19
j_call: TRBJ1-2
cdr3_length: 11
cdr3_aa: ASSQTGLGGYT

v_call: TRBV15
j_call: TRBJ1-1
cdr3_length: 14
cdr3_aa: ATTKGWGGGDTEAF

v_call: TRBV9
j_call: TRBJ1-4
cdr3_length: 12
cdr3_aa: ASSGTAGLGKLF

v_call: TRBV7-3
j_call: TRBJ1-1
cdr3_length: 11
cdr3_aa: ASSIVQGGEAF

v_call: TRBV4-1
j_call: TRBJ2-1
cdr3_length: 14
cdr3_aa: ASSQSLAGVYNEQF

v_call: TRBV10-2
j_call: TRBJ2-7
cdr3_length: 13
cdr3_aa: ASSEGWGGAYEQY

v_call: TRBV10-2
j_call: TRBJ2-1
cdr3_length: 13
cdr3_aa: ASSVLAGVVDEQF

v_call: TRBV29-1
j_call: TRBJ2-5
cdr3_length: 14
cdr3_aa: SVAGLAGTYQETQY

v_call: TRBV5-1
j_call: TRBJ1-4
cdr3_length: 12
cdr3_aa: ASSRQGGVEKLF

v_call: TRBV5-6
j_call: TRBJ2-7
cdr3_length: 12
cdr3_aa: ASSAWDYYYEQY

v_call: TRBV30
j_call: TRBJ1-4
cdr3_length: 13
cdr3_aa: AWSGTRGTNEKLF